These 14 T cell receptor beta chains share one sample of origin, sequenced in a study of blood T cell repertoires in COVID-19 (dated by TCRdb to 2019 to 2021). To prepare the library, the immunoSEQ multiplex PCR assay was applied. TCRdb mirrors the immuneACCESS table, restricted to in-frame sequences. Some clones are absent from its copies; in checked studies, under half trace to an unresolved V gene, and the reason for the others is unknown. The sample table lists 130,000 to 150,000 clones, more than 75% of them with a count of one. The ten most abundant clones make up about 11% of the sample. The sequenced sample was PBMCs or T cells enriched from blood (not recorded which). These receptors all come from a man between 60 and 75 years old who had recovered from COVID-19.

The chain joins TRBV29-1 to TRBJ2-7; tentative D call: TRBD1 (6 bases). The CDR3 loop spans 12 amino acids. Germline V lookup: CDR1 SQVTM, CDR2 ANQGSEA. Trimming took 1 base from V and 4 from J, leaving 8 bases between them. The chain's CDR3 is CSVEVGGYEQYF. The CDR3 DNA follows: TGCAGCGTTGAAGTAGGGGGTTACGAGCAGTACTTC.

The rearrangement links TRBV5-8 to TRBJ1-5, with D unclear. Per the germline V gene, CDR1 is SGHTS and CDR2 is YDEGEE. Trimming stripped 1 base from V and 5 bases from J, with 7 bases between. This CDR3 region has 13 residues. The CDR3 sequence: CASSLQRDQPQHF. CDR3 DNA sequence: TGTGCCAGCAGCTTGCAGCGGGATCAGCCCCAGCATTTT.

CDR3 sequence: CASSPVRLAGAETQYF. For the CDR3, the DNA is TGTGCCAGCAGCCCTGTACGCCTAGCGGGGGCAGAGACCCAGTACTTC. The rearrangement joins TRBV3-1 (or the pseudogene TRBV3-2) to TRBJ2-5; 10 bases line up with TRBD2. CDR1 is LGHDT and CDR2 is YNNKEL in the germline V gene (reference sequence). The CDR3 consists of 16 residues. The V gene end was trimmed by 4 bases and the J gene end by 4 bases; junction bases not matched to a gene: 9.

This clone was counted once. The chain couples TRBV9 to TRBJ1-1, with no clear D. Per germline, CDR1 SGDLS and CDR2 YYNGEE. V was pared by 1 base and J by 1 base, with 5 bases between. The CDR3 length is 13 residues. CDR3 sequence: CASSVPGNTEAFF. The DNA of the CDR3 is TGTGCCAGCAGCGTACCGGGGAACACTGAAGCTTTCTTT.

V is TRBV30 and J is TRBJ1-5; weak D call: TRBD1 (5 bases). Trimming took off 2 bases at V and 6 bases at J, with 14 bases between the two ends. Germline assignment: CDR1 GTSNPN and CDR2 SVGIG (reference sequence). There are 14 residues in the CDR3. The chain's CDR3 is CAWSRGGKSQPQHF. In DNA, the CDR3 is TGTGCCTGGAGTCGCGGGGGGAAAAGTCAGCCCCAGCATTTT.

The chain employs TRBV30 and TRBJ1-2; D is possibly TRBD1 (6 bases). The CDR3 is made up of 13 amino acids. V was clipped by 0 bases and J by 8 bases, with 13 bases between them. CDR1 is GTSNPN, CDR2 SVGIG, per germline (reference sequence). The CDR3 loop reads CAWSVLAGAGYTF. The DNA of the CDR3 is TGTGCCTGGAGTGTACTTGCAGGGGCCGGCTACACCTTC.

The rearrangement joins TRBV27 to TRBJ2-7, with 12 bases that match TRBD2. The CDR3 is 17 residues long. Germline trimming cut 5 bases from V and 5 bases from J; bases unmatched to any gene: 13. CDR1 is MNHEY and CDR2 is SMNVEV in the germline V gene (reference sequence). CDR3 region: CASSPLMTSGGPNEQYF. The CDR3 DNA follows: TGTGCCAGCAGTCCCCTAATGACTAGCGGGGGCCCGAACGAGCAGTACTTC.

This clone came up once. This sequence joins TRBV5-4 and TRBJ1-2; 9 bases fit TRBD1. The junction had 8 bases not matched to a gene; V was cut back by 4 bases and J by 4 bases. Germline V gene data show CDR1 as SGHNT and CDR2 as YYREEE (reference sequence). This CDR3 spans 15 amino acids. The CDR3 DNA is TGTGCCAGCAGCCCGGGACAGGGATTTCTCTATGGCTACACCTTC. This codes for CASSPGQGFLYGYTF.

This CDR3 is CASSWRVTGLDEQYF. CDR3 DNA sequence: TGTGCCAGCAGCTGGCGCGTGACAGGGCTGGACGAGCAGTACTTC. The rearrangement links TRBV5-6 to TRBJ2-7; 7 bases fit TRBD1. The ends lost 3 bases at V and 5 bases at J; junction bases unmatched: 11. Germline CDR1 and CDR2: SGHDT and YYEEEE. The CDR3 runs 15 residues.

The gene calls are TRBV5-4 and TRBJ1-1; a weak D match, TRBD1 (6 bases). Trimming took off 4 bases at V and 11 bases at J, with 15 bases between the two ends. Germline CDR1 and CDR2: SGHNT and YYREEE (reference sequence). The CDR3 runs 12 residues. CDR3 bases: TGTGCCAGCAGCCAAGGACAGATAGGCGCTTTCTTT. It encodes CASSQGQIGAFF.

The rearrangement joins TRBV4-2 to TRBJ2-3; 14 bases line up with TRBD2. V was pared by 1 base and J by 10 bases, with 7 bases of the junction left unmatched. This CDR3 spans 16 amino acids. The V gene's germline CDR1 is LGHNA and CDR2 YNFKEQ. CDR3 sequence (DNA): TGTGCCAGCAGCCAAGGACTAGCGGGGGGGCCGGCGCCGCAGTATTTT. This translates into CASSQGLAGGPAPQYF.

This chain links TRBV29-1 with TRBJ2-5; D may be TRBD1 (6 bases). Trimming pared 6 bases from V and 7 bases from J, leaving 18 bases between. This CDR3 has 13 amino acids. Germline assignment: CDR1 SQVTM and CDR2 ANQGSEA. In DNA form, the CDR3 reads TGCAGCGTACCCGCCGGACAGCAATGGACCCAGTACTTC. Amino acid sequence: CSVPAGQQWTQYF.

This clone has a handful of counts. The V gene is TRBV28, the J gene TRBJ2-7, with 7 positions matching TRBD2. The V gene end was trimmed by 5 bases and the J gene end by 4 bases; junction bases not matched to a gene: 11. The V gene's germline CDR1 is MDHEN and CDR2 SYDVKM. The length of the CDR3 is 15 residues. The CDR3 region has the DNA TGTGCCAGCAGTGGGGTTTCGGCGGGAGAGTACGAGCAGTACTTC. It yields the protein CASSGVSAGEYEQYF.

V is TRBV6-5 and J is TRBJ1-4, with 10 bases lining up with TRBD1. This CDR3 comprises 13 residues. Germline-derived CDR1 and CDR2 are MNHEY and SVGAGI. The junction had 4 bases not matched to a gene; V was cut back by 8 bases and J by 7 bases. The DNA of the CDR3 is TGTGCCAGCGGGGACAGGGGTGGTGAAAAACTGTTTTTT. Protein: CASGDRGGEKLFF.